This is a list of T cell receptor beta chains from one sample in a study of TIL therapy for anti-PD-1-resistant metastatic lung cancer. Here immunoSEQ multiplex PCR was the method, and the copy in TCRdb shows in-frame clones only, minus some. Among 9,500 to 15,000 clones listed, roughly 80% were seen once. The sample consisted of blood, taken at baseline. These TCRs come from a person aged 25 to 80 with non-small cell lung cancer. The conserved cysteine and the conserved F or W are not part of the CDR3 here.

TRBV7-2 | ASSLGSAGSVF
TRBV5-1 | ASSLAGGDYNEQF
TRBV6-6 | ASRMGQGSYEQY
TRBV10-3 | AISEPGTGVYEQY
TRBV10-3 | AISGPGGAGANVLT
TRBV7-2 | ASSLGGLAGDKQF
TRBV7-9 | ASSLAGLAGETQY
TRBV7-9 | ASSQTGLDGYT
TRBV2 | ASRTYSNYGYT
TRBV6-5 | ASRMGQGSYEQY
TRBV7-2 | ASSFETYNEQF
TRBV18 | ASSPPSGRVPEQY
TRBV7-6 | ASSPGWGVNQPQH
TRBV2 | ASSELGNTEAF
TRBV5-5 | ASSSPRGPGTDTQY
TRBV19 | ASSIPSGVYNEQF
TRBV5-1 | ASSLAGLAGGEQF
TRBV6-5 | ASSYEGGDPYEQY
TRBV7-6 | ASSFSGGSEAF
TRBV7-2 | ASSLGLAVFNEQF
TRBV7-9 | ASSLQGPNTGELF
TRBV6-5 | ASSSNTYNSPLH
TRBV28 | ASSPGADQIPNYGYT
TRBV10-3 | AISESPGLAGGREQF
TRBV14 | ASSQDARDEQF
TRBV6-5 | ASSYTFSGNTIY
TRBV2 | ASSDLRLAEGYEQY
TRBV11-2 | ASSSDRGLST
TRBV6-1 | ASSGLVTGGFYEQY
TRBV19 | ASSIEGMNTEAF
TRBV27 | ASSLRPALGTEAF
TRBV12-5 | ASGTGGNYNEQF
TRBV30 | AWGDRFFDSGNTIY
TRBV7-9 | ASSAARSVLYNEQF
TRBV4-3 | ASSQGGGAFAQGNTIY
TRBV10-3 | AIRGDSSNQPQH
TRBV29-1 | SVTGQINEKLF
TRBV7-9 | ASSPITYEQY
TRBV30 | AWTSGAGAYEQY
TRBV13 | ASSKDRVYEQY
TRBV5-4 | ASSLGGTSGNYEQY
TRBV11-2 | ASSSLHSYEQY